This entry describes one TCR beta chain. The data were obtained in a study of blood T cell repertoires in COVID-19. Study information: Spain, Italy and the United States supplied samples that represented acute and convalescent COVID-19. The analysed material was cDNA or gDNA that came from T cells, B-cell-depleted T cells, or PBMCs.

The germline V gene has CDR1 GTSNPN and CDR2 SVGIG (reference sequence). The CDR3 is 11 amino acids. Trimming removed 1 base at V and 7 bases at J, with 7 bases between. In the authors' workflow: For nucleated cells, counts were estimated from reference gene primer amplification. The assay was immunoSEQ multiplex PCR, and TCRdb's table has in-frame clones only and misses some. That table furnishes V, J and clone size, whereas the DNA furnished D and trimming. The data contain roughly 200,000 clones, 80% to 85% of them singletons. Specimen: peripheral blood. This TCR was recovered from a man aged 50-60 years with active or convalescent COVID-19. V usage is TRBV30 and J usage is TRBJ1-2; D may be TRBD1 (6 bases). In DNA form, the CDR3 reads TGTGCCTGGAGTGCAGGGGTTGGCTACACCTTC. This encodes CAWSAGVGYTF.